This TCR beta chain was captured by sequencing in a study of spatial heterogeneity in lung cancer (dated by TCRdb to the late 2010s). At the level of the whole study: Beta-chain transcripts were consistently detected in greater numbers than alpha-chain transcripts, which likely reflects a higher abundance of beta-chain transcripts. A strong correlation was found between TCR transcript counts in tumor regions and a T cell transcriptional module score from matched bulk RNA-seq. In the raw uncorrected reads, each unique combination of TCR and UMI appeared more than ten times on average. The study quantitatively compared TCR alpha and beta repertoires across multiple tumor regions, matched nontumor lung and blood in non-small cell lung cancer. TCR repertoire features were related to nonsynonymous mutation counts determined by whole-exome sequencing of tumor tissue. At surgery, hundreds of tumor regions, 61 to 65 matched nontumor lung samples and a few dozen PBMC samples were TCR-sequenced for both alpha and beta chains. Study-wide findings and limitations: Additional single-cell paired TCR alpha and beta sequencing was considered necessary to confirm, at a functional level, the hypothesis that regional TCRs recognize regional mutations. Counts of ubiquitous and regional expanded TCRs were found to correlate with counts of ubiquitous and regional nonsynonymous mutations, respectively. TCR-seq coverage of tumor T cells was estimated at only approximately 7% for alpha chains and 12% to 15% for beta chains. A correlation was observed between the number of expanded intratumoral alpha and beta TCRs and the tumor nonsynonymous mutation count.

Receptor libraries were prepared by 5' RACE. TCRdb records NextSeq 500 as the sequencer. In the TCR library protocol, a unique molecular identifier was attached to each TCR cDNA molecule so that PCR and sequencing errors could be corrected. The original methods were these. Decombinator tools were used for TCR identification, UMI-based error correction and CDR3 extraction. TCRs above a frequency of 2 per 1,000, corresponding to the top 1% of the tumor frequency distribution, were defined as expanded. Expanded tumor TCRs were classed as regional if statistically deemed absent (corrected P<0.05) from at least one tumor region, otherwise ubiquitous. Renyi diversity was computed with the R vegan package after each repertoire had been subsampled 100 times to 5,000 TCRs. CDR3 similarity networks were built from amino acid triplet string-kernel similarity, with CDR3s being connected when pairwise similarity was above 0.82. TCRdb reprocessed the public reads (quality trimming at Q25 with fastp, clone calling with MiXCR) and kept in-frame beta chains. Entries are consolidated by CDR3 protein sequence, retaining the most common genes and DNA. The V and J calls here are based on TCRdb, not the publication. Recorded for this sample are nearly 15,000 distinct CDR3 sequences; about 7% of them occurred a single time. The ten largest clones represent roughly 8.3% of the sample.

V gives up 3 bases and J gives up 1 base, and the segment between their germline ends measures 9 bases. The CDR3 numbers 13 residues from cysteine through phenylalanine. CDR3 DNA only is kept here, 39 bases in frame from base 1. The germline V gene specifies SQVTM as CDR1 and ANQGSEA as CDR2. Read against the paper, the sample's time point label means: sample taken at primary tumor resection. The donors were around 69 patients from the lung TRACERx cohort who had early-stage, untreated non-small cell lung cancer. Without any cell sorting, TCR sequencing was performed on whole RNA extracted either from tumor and nontumor lung tissue or from cryopreserved PBMC samples. A patient was chosen for TCR sequencing only when enough RNA was available from at least two tumor regions. A lung pathologist reviewed the tumor and adjacent nontumor lung specimens before the specimens were selected. The sample holds many counts of this clonotype. Its antigen is currently not known. Nothing much larger sits one base from this clone, and base qualities are not available.

The sequenced sample was lung tumor tissue, obtained at surgery. The receptor's source is a male donor with early-stage non-small cell lung cancer. In this chain, TRBV29-1 is recombined with TRBJ1-2, with TRBD1 perhaps the D gene, on 5 matching bases. CDR3 protein: CSVDRERNYGYTF. In nucleotide form, the sequence is TGCAGCGTTGACAGGGAGCGTAACTATGGCTACACCTTC.